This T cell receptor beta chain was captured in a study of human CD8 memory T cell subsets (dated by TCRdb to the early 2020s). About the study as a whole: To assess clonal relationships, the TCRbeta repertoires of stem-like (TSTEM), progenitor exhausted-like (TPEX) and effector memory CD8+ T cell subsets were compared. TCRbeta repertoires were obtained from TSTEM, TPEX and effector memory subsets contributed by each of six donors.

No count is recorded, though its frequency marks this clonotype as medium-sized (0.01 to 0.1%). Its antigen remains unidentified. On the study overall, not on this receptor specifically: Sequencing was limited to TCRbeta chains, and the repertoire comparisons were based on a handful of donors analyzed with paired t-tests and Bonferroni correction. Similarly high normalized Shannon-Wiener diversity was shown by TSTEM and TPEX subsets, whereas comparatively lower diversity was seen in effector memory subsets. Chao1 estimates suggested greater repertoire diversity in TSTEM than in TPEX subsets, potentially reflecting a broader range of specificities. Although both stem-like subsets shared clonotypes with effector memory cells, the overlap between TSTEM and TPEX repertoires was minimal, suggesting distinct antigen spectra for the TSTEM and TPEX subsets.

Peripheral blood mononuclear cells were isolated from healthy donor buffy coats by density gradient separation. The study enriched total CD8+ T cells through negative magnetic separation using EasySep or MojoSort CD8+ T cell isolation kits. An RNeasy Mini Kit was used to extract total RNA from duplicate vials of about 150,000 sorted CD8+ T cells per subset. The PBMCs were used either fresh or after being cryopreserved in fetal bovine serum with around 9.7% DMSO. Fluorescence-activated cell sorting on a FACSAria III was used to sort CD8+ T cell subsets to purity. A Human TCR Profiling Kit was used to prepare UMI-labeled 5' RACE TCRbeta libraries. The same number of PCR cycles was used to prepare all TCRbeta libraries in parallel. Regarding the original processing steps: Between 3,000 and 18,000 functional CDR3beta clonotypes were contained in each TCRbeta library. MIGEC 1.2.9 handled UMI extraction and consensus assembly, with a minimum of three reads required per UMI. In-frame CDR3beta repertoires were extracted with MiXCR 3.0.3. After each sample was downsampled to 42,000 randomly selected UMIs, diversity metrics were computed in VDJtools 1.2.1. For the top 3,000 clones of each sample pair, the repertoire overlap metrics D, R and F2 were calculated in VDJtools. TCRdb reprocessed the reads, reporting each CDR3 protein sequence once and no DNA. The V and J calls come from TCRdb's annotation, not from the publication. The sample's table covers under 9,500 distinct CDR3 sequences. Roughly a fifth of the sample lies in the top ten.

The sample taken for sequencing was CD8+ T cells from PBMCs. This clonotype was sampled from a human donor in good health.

CDR3 sequence: CSVEDGTRWAGAYEQYF. Recombination linked TRBV29-1 to TRBJ2-7; TCRdb's assignment of TRBD2 cannot be checked, as there is no DNA. The CDR3 goes from the cysteine to the phenylalanine over 17 residues. Only the protein is available. CDR1 and CDR2 are drawn from the germline V gene: SQVTM, ANQGSEA.